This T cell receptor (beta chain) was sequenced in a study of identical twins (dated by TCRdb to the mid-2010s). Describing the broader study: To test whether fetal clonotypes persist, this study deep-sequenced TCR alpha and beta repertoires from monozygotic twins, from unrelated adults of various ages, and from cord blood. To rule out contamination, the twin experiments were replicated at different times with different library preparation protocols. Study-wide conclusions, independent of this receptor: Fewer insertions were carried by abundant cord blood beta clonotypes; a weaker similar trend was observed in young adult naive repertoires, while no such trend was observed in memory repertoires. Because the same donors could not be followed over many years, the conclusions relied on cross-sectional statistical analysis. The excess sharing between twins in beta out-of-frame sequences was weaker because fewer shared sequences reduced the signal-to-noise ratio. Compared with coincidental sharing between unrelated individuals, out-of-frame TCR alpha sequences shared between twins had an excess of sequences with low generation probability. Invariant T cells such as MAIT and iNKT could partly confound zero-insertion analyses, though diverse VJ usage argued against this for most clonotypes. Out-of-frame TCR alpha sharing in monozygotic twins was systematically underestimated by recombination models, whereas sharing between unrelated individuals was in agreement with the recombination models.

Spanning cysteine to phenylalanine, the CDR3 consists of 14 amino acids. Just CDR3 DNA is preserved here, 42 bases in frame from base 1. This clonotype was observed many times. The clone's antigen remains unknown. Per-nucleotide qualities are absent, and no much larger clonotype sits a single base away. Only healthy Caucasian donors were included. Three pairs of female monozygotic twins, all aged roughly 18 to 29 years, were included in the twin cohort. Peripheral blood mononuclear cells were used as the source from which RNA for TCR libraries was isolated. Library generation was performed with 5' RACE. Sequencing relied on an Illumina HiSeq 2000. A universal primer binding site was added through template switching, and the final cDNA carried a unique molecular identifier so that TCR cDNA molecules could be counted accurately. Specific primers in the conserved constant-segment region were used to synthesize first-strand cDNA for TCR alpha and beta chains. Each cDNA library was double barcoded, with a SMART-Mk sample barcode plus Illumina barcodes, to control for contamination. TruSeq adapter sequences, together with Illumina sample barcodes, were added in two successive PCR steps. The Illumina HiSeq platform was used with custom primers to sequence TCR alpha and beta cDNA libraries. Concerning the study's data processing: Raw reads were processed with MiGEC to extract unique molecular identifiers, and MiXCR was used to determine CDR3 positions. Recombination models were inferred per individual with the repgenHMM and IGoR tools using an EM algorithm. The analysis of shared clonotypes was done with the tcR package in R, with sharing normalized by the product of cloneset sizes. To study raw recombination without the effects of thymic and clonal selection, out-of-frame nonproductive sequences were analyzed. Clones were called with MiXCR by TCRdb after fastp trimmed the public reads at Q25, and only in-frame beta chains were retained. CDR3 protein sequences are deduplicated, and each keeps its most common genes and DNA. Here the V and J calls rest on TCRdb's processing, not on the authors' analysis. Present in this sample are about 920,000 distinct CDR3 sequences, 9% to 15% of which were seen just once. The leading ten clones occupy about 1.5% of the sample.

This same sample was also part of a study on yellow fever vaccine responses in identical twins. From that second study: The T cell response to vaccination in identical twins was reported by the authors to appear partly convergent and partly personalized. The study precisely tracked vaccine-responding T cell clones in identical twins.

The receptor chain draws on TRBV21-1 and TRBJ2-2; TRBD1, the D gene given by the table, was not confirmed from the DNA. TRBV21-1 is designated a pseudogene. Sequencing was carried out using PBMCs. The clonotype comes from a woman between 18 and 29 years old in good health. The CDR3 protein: CASEDRVSPGELFF. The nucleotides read TGTGCCAGCGAAGACAGGGTCTCCCCCGGGGAGCTGTTTTTT.